This T cell receptor (beta chain) was obtained from a study of cytomegalovirus exposure and HLA in healthy donors. Findings and limits, study-wide: HLA alleles were associated with some 16,000 TCR beta sequences in a later analysis at 0.05 false discovery rate. The majority of CMV-associated TCR beta chains were reported as apparently HLA-restricted in a later analysis.

A multiplex PCR was run with 60 Vbeta primers and 13 Jbeta primers. The assay was immunoSEQ multiplex PCR, and TCRdb's table has in-frame clones only and misses some. The repertoire holds 70,000 to 95,000 clones, 70% to 80% seen once, with roughly 14% in the top ten. A remark on this clone: Antigen unknown.

Sequenced sample: PBMCs. The TCR comes from a woman aged 40 to 55 in good health and CMV-seropositive.

Here the CDR3 DNA reads TGTGCCAGTAGTCGAGCGACAGGGAACTCACCCCTCCACTTT. This sequence encodes CASSRATGNSPLHF. The J gene is TRBJ1-6, the V gene TRBV19; TRBD1 matches at 7 bases. Germline V CDR1 and CDR2: LNHDA, SQIVND (reference sequence). V trimming: 5 bases; J trimming: 10 bases; junction bases outside the gene matches: 8. This CDR3 has 14 residues.